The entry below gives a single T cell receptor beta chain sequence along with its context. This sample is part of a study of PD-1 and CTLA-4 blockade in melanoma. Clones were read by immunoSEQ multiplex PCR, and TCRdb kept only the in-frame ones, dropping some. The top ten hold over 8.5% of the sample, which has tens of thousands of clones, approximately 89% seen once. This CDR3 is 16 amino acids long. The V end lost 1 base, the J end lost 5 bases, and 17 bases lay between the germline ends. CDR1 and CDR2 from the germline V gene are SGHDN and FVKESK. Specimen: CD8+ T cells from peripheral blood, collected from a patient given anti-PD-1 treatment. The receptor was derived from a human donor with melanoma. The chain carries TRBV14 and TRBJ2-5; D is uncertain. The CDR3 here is CASSQATEHFGETQYF. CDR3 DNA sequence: TGTGCCAGCAGCCAAGCCACAGAACATTTCGGGGAGACCCAGTACTTC. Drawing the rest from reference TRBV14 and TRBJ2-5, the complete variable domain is EAGVTQFPSHSVIEKGQTVTLRCDPISGHDNLYWYRRVMGKEIKFLLHFVKESKQDESGMPNNRFLAERTGGTYSTLKVQPAELEDSGVYFCASSQATEHFGETQYFGPGTRLLVL.